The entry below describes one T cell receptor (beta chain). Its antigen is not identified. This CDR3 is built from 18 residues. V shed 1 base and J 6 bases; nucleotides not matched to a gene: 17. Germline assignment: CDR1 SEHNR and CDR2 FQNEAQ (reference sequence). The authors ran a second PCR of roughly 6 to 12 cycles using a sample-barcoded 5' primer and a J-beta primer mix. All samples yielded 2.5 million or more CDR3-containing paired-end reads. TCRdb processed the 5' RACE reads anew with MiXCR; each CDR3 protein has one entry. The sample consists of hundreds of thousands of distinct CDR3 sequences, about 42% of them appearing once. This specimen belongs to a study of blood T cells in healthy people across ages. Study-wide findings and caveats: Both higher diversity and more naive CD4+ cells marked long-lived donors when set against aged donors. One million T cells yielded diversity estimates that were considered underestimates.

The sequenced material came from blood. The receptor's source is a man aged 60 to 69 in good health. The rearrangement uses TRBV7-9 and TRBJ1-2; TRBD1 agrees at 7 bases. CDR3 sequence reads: CASSLDIRKKGAMNGYTF. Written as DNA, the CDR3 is TGTGCCAGCAGCTTAGATATCCGTAAAAAGGGGGCCATGAATGGCTACACCTTC.